One and the same sample provided the 26 T cell receptor beta chains below, sequenced in a study of cytomegalovirus exposure and HLA in healthy donors. This PCR relied on a set of 60 Vbeta primers and 13 Jbeta primers. Data came from immunoSEQ multiplex PCR; TCRdb stores just in-frame clones and leaves some out. The top ten hold 1.5% to 2% of the sample, which has 85,000 to 130,000 clones, roughly 78% seen once. Sequenced: PBMCs. Source of these receptors: a middle-aged woman in good health and CMV-seronegative.

This clone was picked up one time. CDR3 nucleotide sequence: TGTGCCAGCAGCGCAACTAGCGGGCCCAGCACAGATACGCAGTATTTT. It translates to CASSATSGPSTDTQYF. The J gene is TRBJ2-3, the V gene TRBV11-2; 9 nucleotides line up with TRBD2. CDR1 is SGHAT, CDR2 FQNNGV, per germline. V gave up 5 bases and J gave up 0 bases; unmatched junction bases: 6. This CDR3 spans 16 amino acids. Using reference TRBV11-2 and TRBJ2-3 for the parts outside the CDR3, the full variable domain is EAGVAQSPRYKIIEKRQSVAFWCNPISGHATLYWYQQILGQGPKLLIQFQNNGVVDDSQLPKDRFSAERLKGVDSTLKIQPAKLEDSAVYLCASSATSGPSTDTQYFGPGTRLTVL.

This rearrangement joins TRBV7-9 to TRBJ2-3; 8 bases agree with TRBD2. J was trimmed by 7 bases and V by 5 bases; bases with no gene match: 11. This CDR3 comprises 15 residues. Per germline, CDR1 SEHNR and CDR2 FQNEAQ (reference sequence). The DNA for the CDR3 is TGTGCCAGCAGCGCACTAGCGGATACGAGGAATACGCAGTATTTT. Translation gives CASSALADTRNTQYF. Using reference TRBV7-9 and TRBJ2-3 for the parts outside the CDR3, the full variable domain is DTGVSQNPRHKITKRGQNVTFRCDPISEHNRLYWYRQTLGQGPEFLTYFQNEAQLEKSRLLSDRFSAERPKGSFSTLEIQRTEQGDSAMYLCASSALADTRNTQYFGPGTRLTVL.

This clone was observed a few times. The chain uses TRBV2 and TRBJ2-1, with 7 bases fitting TRBD1. The CDR3 contains 13 residues. Germline trimming cut 6 bases from V and 5 bases from J; bases unmatched to any gene: 4. The germline CDR1 and CDR2 sequences are SNHLY and FYNNEI. The CDR3 DNA follows: TGTGCCAGCAGAAGGGACAGAAACAATGAGCAGTTCTTC. This translates into CASRRDRNNEQFF.

This chain connects TRBV11-2 to TRBJ2-1, with TRBD2 matching over 11 bases. V trimming: 0 bases; J trimming: 10 bases; junction bases outside the gene matches: 11. The CDR3 extends over 17 amino acids. Germline assignment: CDR1 SGHAT and CDR2 FQNNGV. Here the CDR3 reads CASSLDLGLAGGREQFF. The DNA for the CDR3 is TGTGCCAGCAGCTTAGATTTGGGCCTAGCGGGAGGAAGGGAGCAGTTCTTC.

The rearrangement links TRBV19 to TRBJ2-1; D unclear. The CDR3 extends over 13 amino acids. In germline, CDR1 is LNHDA, CDR2 SQIVND (reference sequence). V lost 6 bases and J lost 9, with 15 bases in between. This CDR3 reads CASSPTRGGEQFF. The CDR3 coding sequence is TGTGCCAGTAGCCCAACTCGCGGCGGTGAGCAGTTCTTC.

This chain joins TRBV9 and TRBJ2-1; a possible D gene is TRBD1 (6 bases). This CDR3 spans 16 amino acids. Germline V gene sequence: CDR1 SGDLS, CDR2 YYNGEE. V was shortened by 0 bases and J by 6 bases, with 16 bases between the two germline ends. The chain's CDR3 is CASSVVGRTATNEQFF. The CDR3 DNA reads TGTGCCAGCAGCGTAGTAGGAAGGACAGCTACCAATGAGCAGTTCTTC.

This clone showed up just a few times. This chain links TRBV5-1 with TRBJ2-6; TRBD1 matches at 9 bases. V lost 7 bases and J lost 0; bases outside the gene matches: 5. This CDR3 region has 16 residues. Looked up from germline, CDR1 is SGHRS and CDR2 is YFSETQ. For the CDR3, the DNA is TGCGCCAGCGGCCGGGACAGGGACTCTGGGGCCAACGTCCTGACTTTC. It encodes CASGRDRDSGANVLTF. Drawing the rest from reference TRBV5-1 and TRBJ2-6, the complete variable domain is KAGVTQTPRYLIKTRGQQVTLSCSPISGHRSVSWYQQTPGQGLQFLFEYFSETQRNKGNFPGRFSGRQFSNSRSEMNVSTLELGDSALYLCASGRDRDSGANVLTFGAGSRLTVL.

This clone was picked up a small number of times. CDR3 nucleotide sequence: TGTGCCAGCAGCTTGAGGGGGACAGGGGATTACGATACGCAGTATTTT. This translates into CASSLRGTGDYDTQYF. The chain couples TRBV7-2 to TRBJ2-3; 10 positions agree with TRBD1. Trimming cost V 3 bases and J 6 bases; bases outside gene matches: 9. CDR1 is SGHTA and CDR2 is FQGNSA in the germline V gene. This CDR3 region has 16 residues. Looking up the rest from reference TRBV7-2 and TRBJ2-3 gives the full variable domain: GAGVSQSPSNKVTEKGKDVELRCDPISGHTALYWYRQSLGQGLEFLIYFQGNSAPDKSGLPSDRFSAERTGGSVSTLTIQRTQQEDSAVYLCASSLRGTGDYDTQYFGPGTRLTVL.

The chain links TRBV5-1 to TRBJ2-6; D gene unclear. Germline V gene sequence: CDR1 SGHRS, CDR2 YFSETQ. V lost 2 bases to trimming and J lost 4 bases, with 4 bases between them. The CDR3 runs 13 residues. The CDR3: CASSLSGANVLTF. CDR3 coding DNA: TGCGCCAGCAGCTTAAGCGGGGCCAACGTCCTGACTTTC.

V gene TRBV9 combines with J gene TRBJ2-3, with 7 positions matching TRBD2. This CDR3 comprises 16 residues. Germline-derived CDR1 and CDR2 are SGDLS and YYNGEE. J lost 2 bases, V lost 4 bases, and 10 bases had no gene match. The CDR3 DNA reads TGTGCCAGCAGCCCCCAAAAGACTAGCATCACAGATACGCAGTATTTT. It codes for CASSPQKTSITDTQYF. Drawing the rest from reference TRBV9 and TRBJ2-3, the complete variable domain is DSGVTQTPKHLITATGQRVTLRCSPRSGDLSVYWYQQSLDQGLQFLIQYYNGEERAKGNILERFSAQQFPDLHSELNLSSLELGDSALYFCASSPQKTSITDTQYFGPGTRLTVL.

This clone has a handful of counts. CDR3 coding DNA: TGTGCCAGTAGTGCATCAGGGTTGAACACTGAAGCTTTCTTT. Encoded protein: CASSASGLNTEAFF. The chain recombines TRBV19 with TRBJ1-1; tentatively, D is TRBD1 (5 bases). Germline V lookup: CDR1 LNHDA, CDR2 SQIVND (reference sequence). CDR3 size: 14 residues. V dropped 5 bases and J dropped 0 bases, with 10 bases sitting between them.

The chain carries TRBV19 and TRBJ1-1; 7 bases fit TRBD1. The length of the CDR3 is 16 residues. The germline V gene has CDR1 LNHDA and CDR2 SQIVND (reference sequence). V lost 9 bases and J lost 7; bases outside the gene matches: 20. The CDR3 sequence is CASKRLKQGIPLEAFF. CDR3 nucleotide sequence: TGTGCCAGCAAACGACTAAAACAGGGGATCCCCCTTGAAGCTTTCTTT. The full variable domain, its missing parts supplied by reference TRBV19 and TRBJ1-1, is DGGITQSPKYLFRKEGQNVTLSCEQNLNHDAMYWYRQDPGQGLRLIYYSQIVNDFQKGDIAEGYSVSREKKESFPLTVTSAQKNPTAFYLCASKRLKQGIPLEAFFGQGTRLTVV.

CDR3 coding DNA: TGTGCCAGCGCCCGGTTCTCTGGGGCCAACGTCCTGACTTTC. Protein product: CASARFSGANVLTF. This chain joins TRBV28 and TRBJ2-6; D gene ambiguous. This CDR3 is built from 14 residues. Trimming took off 8 bases at V and 0 bases at J, with 8 bases between the two ends. Germline assignment: CDR1 MDHEN and CDR2 SYDVKM.

V is TRBV18 and J is TRBJ1-1; D remains ambiguous. Between the trimmed V and J ends, which lost 3 bases and 3 bases, there was a span of 11 bases. The germline CDR1 and CDR2 sequences are KGHSH and LQKENI. The CDR3 is made up of 14 amino acids. The CDR3 here is CASSPQEADTEAFF. CDR3 coding DNA: TGTGCCAGCTCACCTCAGGAGGCGGACACTGAAGCTTTCTTT.

There are a few counts of this clone. The V call is TRBV6-5, the J call TRBJ2-7, with D hard to call. Trimming took off 0 bases at V and 0 bases at J, with 6 bases between the two ends. Germline CDR1 MNHEY, CDR2 SVGAGI. This CDR3 comprises 14 residues. CDR3 sequence: CASSYSYSSYEQYF. In DNA form, the CDR3 reads TGTGCCAGCAGTTACTCGTACAGCTCCTACGAGCAGTACTTC.

V usage is TRBV10-3 and J usage is TRBJ2-7, with TRBD1 matching 7 bases. Germline V lookup: CDR1 ENHRY, CDR2 SYGVKD. With V trimmed by 0 bases and J by 4 bases, 15 bases remained unmatched. The CDR3 covers 18 residues. CDR3 coding DNA: TGTGCCATCAGTGAGTCCGCGACCCTCAGGGGGAGCGTGTACGAGCAGTACTTC. This sequence encodes CAISESATLRGSVYEQYF.

V is TRBV5-6 and J is TRBJ2-2; D possibly corresponds to TRBD1 (5 bases). There are 13 residues in the CDR3. The germline gives CDR1 SGHDT, CDR2 YYEEEE. V shed 2 bases and J shed 4 bases, with 6 bases lying between them. In DNA form, the CDR3 reads TGTGCCAGCAGCTTCAGGGCCACCGGGGAGCTGTTTTTT. The encoded protein is CASSFRATGELFF.

This rearrangement joins TRBV27 to TRBJ2-1, with 8 bases that match TRBD2. Per the germline V gene, CDR1 is MNHEY and CDR2 is SMNVEV (reference sequence). The V segment lost 4 bases and the J segment 5 bases; nucleotides outside the gene matches: 19. This CDR3 has 19 amino acids. The CDR3 bases are TGTGCCAGCAGTTCCACCGGGACTAGTTGGGGAATCGCCAACAATGAGCAGTTCTTC. Translated: CASSSTGTSWGIANNEQFF.

V gene TRBV2 combines with J gene TRBJ2-5; a possible D gene is TRBD2 (8 bases). This CDR3 spans 13 amino acids. V lost 7 bases and J lost 10, with 19 bases in between. Germline V lookup: CDR1 SNHLY, CDR2 FYNNEI. The CDR3 protein is CASTGRGRRGQYF. CDR3 coding DNA: TGTGCCAGCACCGGGAGGGGGCGAAGGGGCCAGTACTTC.

This clone was seen only a few times. This chain links TRBV27 with TRBJ2-7; a possible D gene is TRBD2 (5 bases). V was pared by 3 bases and J by 2 bases, with 14 bases between. Germline V gene lookup returns CDR1 MNHEY and CDR2 SMNVEV (reference sequence). This CDR3 region has 15 residues. The CDR3 loop is CASSFGLPPTYEQYF. CDR3 bases: TGTGCCAGCAGTTTCGGACTTCCTCCCACCTACGAGCAGTACTTC.

This chain links TRBV2 with TRBJ2-1; 10 bases agree with TRBD2. The length of the CDR3 is 12 residues. Germline V gene sequence: CDR1 SNHLY, CDR2 FYNNEI. The V and J ends lost 6 bases and 15 bases, in that order; junction bases with no gene match: 8. CDR3 nucleotide sequence: TGTGCCAGCAGACCCGGACTAGCGGATGCGTTCTTC. It translates to CASRPGLADAFF.

This clone was recorded a few times. The chain couples TRBV7-9 to TRBJ2-1; 11 bases map to TRBD2. The CDR3 extends over 17 amino acids. J was trimmed by 10 bases and V by 5 bases; bases with no gene match: 16. Per germline, CDR1 SEHNR and CDR2 FQNEAQ (reference sequence). The CDR3 reads CASSQFSGRAMGGEQFF. As DNA, the CDR3 is TGTGCCAGCAGCCAATTTAGCGGGAGGGCTATGGGTGGGGAGCAGTTCTTC.

The gene calls are TRBV29-1 and TRBJ2-7; 8 bases map to TRBD1. Germline V gene data show CDR1 as SQVTM and CDR2 as ANQGSEA. CDR3 length equals 14 residues. Trimming took 2 bases from V and 3 from J; bases not matched to a gene: 6. The CDR3 nucleotides are TGCAGCGTTGAACGGTCAGGACAGGGCTACGAGCAGTACTTC. Translated: CSVERSGQGYEQYF.

The V gene is TRBV4-3, the J gene TRBJ2-3; TRBD2 agrees at 10 bases. Germline-derived CDR1 and CDR2 are LGHNA and YSLEER. Germline trimming cut 4 bases from V and 4 bases from J; bases unmatched to any gene: 8. The CDR3 covers 16 residues. The CDR3 DNA is TGCGCCAGCAGCCGGGTAACAAGCGGGAGGGCAGATACGCAGTATTTT. Protein product: CASSRVTSGRADTQYF.

This clone was recorded a few times. V gene TRBV10-3 combines with J gene TRBJ1-1, with TRBD1 matching over 7 bases. The germline V gene encodes CDR1 ENHRY and CDR2 SYGVKD. This CDR3 has 15 amino acids. V was pared by 5 bases and J by 1 base, with 7 bases of the junction left unmatched. In DNA form, the CDR3 reads TGTGCCATCAGTATACCGGGACAGAGGAACACTGAAGCTTTCTTT. It specifies CAISIPGQRNTEAFF.

This clone has a single count. The V gene is TRBV10-2, the J gene TRBJ1-6; 11 bases are shared with TRBD1. The trim removed 6 bases at V and 7 bases at J, leaving 2 bases unmatched. Germline V gene sequence: CDR1 WSHSY, CDR2 SAAADI. CDR3 length equals 14 residues. CDR3 DNA sequence: TGCGCCAGCAGGAGGGACAGGGGGAATTCACCCCTCCACTTT. Translating it yields CASRRDRGNSPLHF.